This record looks at one T cell receptor (beta chain) sequence and its context. Primers included in the PCR were 60 Vbeta and 13 Jbeta primers. Using immunoSEQ multiplex PCR, the repertoire was profiled, and TCRdb retains in-frame clones only, with some absent. Seen here are tens of thousands of clones, around 73% observed once, and the top ten hold around 8.9%. The J segment lost 10 bases and the V segment lost 6 bases, leaving 13 bases of the junction unmatched. The CDR3 is 15 amino acids. Per germline, CDR1 MRHNA and CDR2 SNTAGT. The sample comes from a study of cytomegalovirus exposure and HLA in healthy donors. Turning to the study itself: From donors who were HLA-typed, an early data release held 75 million to 85 million unique TCRs.

The rearrangement uses TRBV6-4 and TRBJ2-3; 10 bases agree with TRBD2. The sample comprised PBMCs. The origin of this receptor is a woman aged 40 to 50 in good health and CMV-seropositive. CDR3 sequence reads: CASSQLAGRQGAQYF. For the CDR3, the DNA is TGTGCCAGCAGCCAACTAGCGGGGCGTCAAGGGGCGCAGTATTTT.